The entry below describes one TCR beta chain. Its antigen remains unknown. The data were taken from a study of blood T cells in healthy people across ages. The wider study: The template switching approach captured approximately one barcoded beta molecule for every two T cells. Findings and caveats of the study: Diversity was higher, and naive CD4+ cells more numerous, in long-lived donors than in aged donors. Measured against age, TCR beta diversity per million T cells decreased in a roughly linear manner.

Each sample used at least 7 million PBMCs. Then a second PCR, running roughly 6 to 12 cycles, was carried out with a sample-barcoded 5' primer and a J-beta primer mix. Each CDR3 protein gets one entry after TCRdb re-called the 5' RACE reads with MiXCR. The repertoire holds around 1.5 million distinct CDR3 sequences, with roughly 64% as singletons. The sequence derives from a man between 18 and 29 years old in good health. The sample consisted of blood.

CDR3 bases: TGCGCCAGCAGCTTGGGCGGACAGGGGGCGAGCACAGATACGCAGTATTTT. Encoded protein: CASSLGGQGASTDTQYF. The rearrangement joins TRBV5-1 to TRBJ2-3; the match to TRBD1 covers 11 bases. From germline, CDR1 is SGHRS and CDR2 YFSETQ. The ends lost 0 bases at V and 0 bases at J; junction bases unmatched: 3. CDR3 size: 17 residues.